This TCR beta chain was recovered during a study of T cell changes during pregnancy in multiple sclerosis. The CDR3 totals 14 residues. Trimming left V 6 bases short and J 4 bases short, with 16 bases between. Per germline, CDR1 MNHNS and CDR2 SASEGT. The method was immunoSEQ multiplex PCR; TCRdb's version includes in-frame clones alone and lacks a portion of them. Of fewer than 85,000 clones listed, less than 95% are singletons. The chain couples TRBV6-1 to TRBJ2-7; D might be TRBD2 (5 bases). The sample in question was peripheral blood, obtained in the third trimester of pregnancy. The clonotype comes from a female donor with multiple sclerosis, enrolled in a pregnancy study. As DNA, the CDR3 is TGTGCCAGCAGGGCCCTCCTAGCAGAGTACGAGCAGTACTTC. Amino acid sequence: CASRALLAEYEQYF.